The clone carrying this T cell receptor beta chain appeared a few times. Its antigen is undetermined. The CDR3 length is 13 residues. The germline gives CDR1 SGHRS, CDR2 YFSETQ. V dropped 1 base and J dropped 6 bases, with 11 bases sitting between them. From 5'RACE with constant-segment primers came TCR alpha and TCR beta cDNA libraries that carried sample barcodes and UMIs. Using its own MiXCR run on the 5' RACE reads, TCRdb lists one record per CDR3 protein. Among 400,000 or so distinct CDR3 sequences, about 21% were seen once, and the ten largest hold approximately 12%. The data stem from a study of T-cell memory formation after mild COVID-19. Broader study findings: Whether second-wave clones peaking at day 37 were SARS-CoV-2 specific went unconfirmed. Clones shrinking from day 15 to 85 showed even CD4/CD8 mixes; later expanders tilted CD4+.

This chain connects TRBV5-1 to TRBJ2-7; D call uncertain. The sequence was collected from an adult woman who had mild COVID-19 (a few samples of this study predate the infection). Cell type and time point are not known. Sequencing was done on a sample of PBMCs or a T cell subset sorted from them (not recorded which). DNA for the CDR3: TGCGCCAGCAGCTTGTCCGCCAGCGTCGAGCAGTACTTC. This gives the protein CASSLSASVEQYF.